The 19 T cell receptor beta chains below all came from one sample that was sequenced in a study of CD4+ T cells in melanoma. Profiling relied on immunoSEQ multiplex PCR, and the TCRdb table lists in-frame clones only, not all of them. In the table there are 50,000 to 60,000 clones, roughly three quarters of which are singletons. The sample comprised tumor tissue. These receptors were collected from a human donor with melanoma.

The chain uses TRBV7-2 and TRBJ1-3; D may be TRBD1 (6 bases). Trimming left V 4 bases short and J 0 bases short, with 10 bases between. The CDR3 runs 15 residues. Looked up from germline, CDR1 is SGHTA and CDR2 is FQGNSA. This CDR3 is CASSSQGSSGNTIYF. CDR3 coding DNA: TGTGCCAGCAGCTCACAGGGAAGCTCTGGAAACACCATATATTTT.

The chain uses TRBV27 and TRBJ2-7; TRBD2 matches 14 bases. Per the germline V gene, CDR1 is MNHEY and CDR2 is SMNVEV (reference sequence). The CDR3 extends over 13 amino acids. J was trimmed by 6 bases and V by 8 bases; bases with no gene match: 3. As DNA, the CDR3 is TGTGCCAGCGGACTAGCGGGGGGTTTCGAGCAGTACTTC. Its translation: CASGLAGGFEQYF.

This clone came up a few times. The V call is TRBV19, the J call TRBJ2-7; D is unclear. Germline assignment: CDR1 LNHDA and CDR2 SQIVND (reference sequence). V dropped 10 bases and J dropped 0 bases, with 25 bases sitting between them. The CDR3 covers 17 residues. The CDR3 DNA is TGTGCCATCCCACTTAACCGGACCGAGAAGAGCTCCTACGAGCAGTACTTC. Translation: CAIPLNRTEKSSYEQYF.

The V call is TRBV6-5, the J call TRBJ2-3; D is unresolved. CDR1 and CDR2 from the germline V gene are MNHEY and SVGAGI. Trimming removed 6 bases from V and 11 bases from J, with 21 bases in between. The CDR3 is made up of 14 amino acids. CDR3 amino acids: CASSPGPFAPWQYF. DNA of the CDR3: TGTGCCAGCAGCCCCGGGCCGTTCGCCCCGTGGCAGTATTTT.

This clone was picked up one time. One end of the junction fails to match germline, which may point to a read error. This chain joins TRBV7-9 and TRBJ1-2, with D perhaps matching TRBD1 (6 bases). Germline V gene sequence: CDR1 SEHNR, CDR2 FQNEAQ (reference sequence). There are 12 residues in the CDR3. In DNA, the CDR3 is TGTGCCAGCAGTTTAGGACAGCCAGACCCCTTCTTC. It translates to CASSLGQPDPFF.

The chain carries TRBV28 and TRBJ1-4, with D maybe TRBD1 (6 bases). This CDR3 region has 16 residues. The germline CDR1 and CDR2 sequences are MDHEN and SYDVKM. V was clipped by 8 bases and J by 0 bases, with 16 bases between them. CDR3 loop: CASSTGGPPTNEKLFF. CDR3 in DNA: TGTGCCAGCTCCACCGGGGGGCCTCCAACTAATGAAAAACTGTTTTTT.

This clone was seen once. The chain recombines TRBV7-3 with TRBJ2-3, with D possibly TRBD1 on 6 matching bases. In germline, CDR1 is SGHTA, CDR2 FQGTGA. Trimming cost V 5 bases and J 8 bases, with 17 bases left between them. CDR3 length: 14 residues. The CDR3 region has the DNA TGTGCCAGCAGCACTCCACTCCAGGGGTTTACGCAGTATTTT. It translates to CASSTPLQGFTQYF.

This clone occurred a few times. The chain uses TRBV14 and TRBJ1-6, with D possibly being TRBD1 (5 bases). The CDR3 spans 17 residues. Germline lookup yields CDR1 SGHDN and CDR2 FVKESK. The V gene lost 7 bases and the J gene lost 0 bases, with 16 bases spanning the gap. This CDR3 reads CASTWGIPSSYNSPLHF. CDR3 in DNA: TGTGCCAGCACATGGGGGATCCCATCCTCCTATAATTCACCCCTCCACTTT.

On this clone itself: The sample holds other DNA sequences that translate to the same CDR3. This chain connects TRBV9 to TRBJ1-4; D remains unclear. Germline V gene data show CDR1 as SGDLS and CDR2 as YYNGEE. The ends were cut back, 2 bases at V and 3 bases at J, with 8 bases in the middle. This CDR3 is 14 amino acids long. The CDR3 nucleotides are TGTGCCAGCAGCGTGGGCGGAGCTAATGAAAAACTGTTTTTT. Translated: CASSVGGANEKLFF.

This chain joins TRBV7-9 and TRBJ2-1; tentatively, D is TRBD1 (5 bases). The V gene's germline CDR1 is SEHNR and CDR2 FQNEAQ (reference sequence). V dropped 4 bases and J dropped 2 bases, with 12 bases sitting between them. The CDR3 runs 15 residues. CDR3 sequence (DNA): TGTGCCAGCAGCTGGAGTGACAGAACCTACAATGAGCAGTTCTTC. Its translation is CASSWSDRTYNEQFF.

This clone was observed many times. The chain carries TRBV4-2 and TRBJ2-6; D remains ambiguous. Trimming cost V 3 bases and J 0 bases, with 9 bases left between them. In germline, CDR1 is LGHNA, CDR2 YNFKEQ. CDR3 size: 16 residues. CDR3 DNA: TGTGCCAGCAGCCATGATCTTAGCTCTGGGGCCAACGTCCTGACTTTC. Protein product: CASSHDLSSGANVLTF.

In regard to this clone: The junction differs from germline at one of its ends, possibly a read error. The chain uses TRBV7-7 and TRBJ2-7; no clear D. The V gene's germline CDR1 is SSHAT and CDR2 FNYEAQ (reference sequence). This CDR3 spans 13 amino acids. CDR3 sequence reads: CASSLRKNYEQYF. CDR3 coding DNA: TGTGCTAGCAGCTTACGTAAAAACTACGAGCAGTACTTC.

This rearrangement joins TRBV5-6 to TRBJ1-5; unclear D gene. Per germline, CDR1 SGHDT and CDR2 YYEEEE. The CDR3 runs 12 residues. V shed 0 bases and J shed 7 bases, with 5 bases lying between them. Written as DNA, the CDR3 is TGTGCCAGCAGCTTGGCCGGCCAGCCCCAGCATTTT. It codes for CASSLAGQPQHF.

CDR3 loop: CASSLYPGGGLYEQYF. The CDR3 bases are TGCGCCAGCAGCCTATACCCAGGCGGGGGTTTATACGAGCAGTACTTC. This chain joins TRBV5-1 and TRBJ2-7; TRBD2 matches 7 bases. CDR3 size: 16 residues. Trimming removed 4 bases from V and 4 bases from J; junction bases left unmatched: 14. Germline V gives CDR1 SGHRS, CDR2 YFSETQ.

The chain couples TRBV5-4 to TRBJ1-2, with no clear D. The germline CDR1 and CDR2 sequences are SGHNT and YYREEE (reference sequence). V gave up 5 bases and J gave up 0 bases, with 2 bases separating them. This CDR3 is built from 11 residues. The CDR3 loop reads CASRANYGYTF. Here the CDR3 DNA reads TGTGCCAGCAGGGCTAACTATGGCTACACCTTC.

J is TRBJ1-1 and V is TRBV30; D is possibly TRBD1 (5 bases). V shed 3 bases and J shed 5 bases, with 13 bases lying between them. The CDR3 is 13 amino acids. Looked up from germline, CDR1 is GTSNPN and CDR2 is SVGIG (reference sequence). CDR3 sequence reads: CAWRGAGVTEAFF. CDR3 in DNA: TGTGCCTGGAGAGGGGCGGGGGTTACTGAAGCTTTCTTT.

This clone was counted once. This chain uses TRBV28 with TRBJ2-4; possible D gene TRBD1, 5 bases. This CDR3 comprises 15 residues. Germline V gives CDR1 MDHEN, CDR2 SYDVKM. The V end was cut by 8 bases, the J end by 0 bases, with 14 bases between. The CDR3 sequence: CASGTDRLAKNIQYF. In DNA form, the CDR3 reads TGTGCCAGCGGTACCGACAGACTAGCCAAAAACATTCAGTACTTC.

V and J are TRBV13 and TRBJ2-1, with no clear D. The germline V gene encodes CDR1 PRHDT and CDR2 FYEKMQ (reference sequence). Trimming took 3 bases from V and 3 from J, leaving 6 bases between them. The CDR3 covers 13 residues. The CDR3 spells CASSLANYNEQFF. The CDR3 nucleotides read TGTGCCAGCAGCTTGGCCAACTACAATGAGCAGTTCTTC.

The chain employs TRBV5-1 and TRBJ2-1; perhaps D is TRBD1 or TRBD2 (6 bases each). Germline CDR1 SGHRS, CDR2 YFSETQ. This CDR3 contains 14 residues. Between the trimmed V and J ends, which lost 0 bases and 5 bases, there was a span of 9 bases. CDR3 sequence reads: CASSLAGGDNEQFF. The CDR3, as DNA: TGCGCCAGCAGCTTGGCCGGGGGCGACAATGAGCAGTTCTTC.